These 14 T cell receptor beta chains came from one sample sequenced in a study of shared clonotypes between healthy human individuals. TCRdb's table, derived via immunoSEQ multiplex PCR, lists solely in-frame clones and lacks some. The sample gives 2,100,000 or so clones, 90% to 97% of which show up once; around 0.13% is in the top ten. Sequenced material: naive CD4+ T cells sorted from blood. Subset: CD45RA+ positively selected. The receptor source for this set is a man aged 18 to 30 in good health.

The chain is built from TRBV9 and TRBJ2-1; D perhaps matches TRBD2 (6 bases). The V gene's germline CDR1 is SGDLS and CDR2 YYNGEE. The CDR3 has 15 amino acids. V lost 3 bases and J lost 2, with 12 bases in between. CDR3 protein: CASSASGLTYNEQFF. CDR3 nucleotides: TGTGCCAGCAGCGCCTCGGGACTTACCTACAATGAGCAGTTCTTC.

The chain is built from TRBV5-4 and TRBJ1-5; 8 positions match TRBD1. After removal of 4 bases from V and 0 bases from J, the junction contained 9 bases not matched to a gene. The CDR3 contains 17 residues. Germline loops: CDR1 SGHNT, CDR2 YYREEE (reference sequence). CDR3 protein: CASSHTGGGYSNQPQHF. CDR3 nucleotide sequence: TGTGCCAGCAGCCACACAGGGGGAGGTTATAGCAATCAGCCCCAGCATTTT.

The genes are TRBV6-1 and TRBJ1-2; TRBD1 is a possible D gene (6 bases). The CDR3 has 15 residues. From germline, CDR1 is MNHNS and CDR2 SASEGT. V lost 1 base, J lost 4 bases, and 13 bases lay in between. In DNA, the CDR3 is TGTGCCAGCAGTGAAGGCCTACAGGGTCCCTATGGCTACACCTTC. It translates to CASSEGLQGPYGYTF.

The chain links TRBV6-6 to TRBJ2-1; D is possibly TRBD1 (6 bases). CDR1 MNHNY and CDR2 SVGAGI come from the germline V gene (reference sequence). Trimming took 6 bases from V and 1 from J, leaving 13 bases between them. This CDR3 region has 15 residues. The CDR3 DNA reads as TGTGCCAGCAGAGCCGGGACACCATCCTACAATGAGCAGTTCTTC. Translation: CASRAGTPSYNEQFF.

The J gene is TRBJ1-6, the V gene TRBV6-5; D call uncertain. Germline CDR1 reads MNHEY; CDR2 reads SVGAGI. The germline V and J ends were trimmed by 4 bases and 4 bases, with 5 bases remaining between them. The CDR3 extends over 13 amino acids. CDR3: CASSLVYNSPLHF. Written as DNA, the CDR3 is TGTGCCAGCAGTTTGGTATATAATTCACCCCTCCACTTT.

The gene calls are TRBV6-5 and TRBJ1-2; D possibly corresponds to TRBD1 (6 bases). The CDR3 has 12 residues. Trimming cost V 7 bases and J 2 bases, with 8 bases left between them. Germline CDR1 and CDR2: MNHEY and SVGAGI. In DNA, the CDR3 is TGTGCCAGCAAAACAGGGAACTATGGCTACACCTTC. This codes for CASKTGNYGYTF.

V and J are TRBV27 and TRBJ1-1; D call uncertain. V shed 5 bases and J shed 4 bases, with 17 bases lying between them. Germline V gene sequence: CDR1 MNHEY, CDR2 SMNVEV (reference sequence). This CDR3 region has 15 residues. CDR3 sequence reads: CASSPSGVKFTEAFF. CDR3 DNA: TGTGCCAGCAGTCCATCTGGGGTGAAGTTCACTGAAGCTTTCTTT.

This chain connects TRBV7-9 to TRBJ2-2; D is undetermined. Germline CDR1 reads SEHNR; CDR2 reads FQNEAQ (reference sequence). This CDR3 has 14 residues. Trimming shortened V by 5 bases and J by 3 bases, and 10 bases separated the two germline ends. This CDR3 is CASSPTTHTGELFF. CDR3 DNA: TGTGCCAGCAGCCCTACAACTCACACCGGGGAGCTGTTTTTT.

Details on this clone: Germline is not matched at one junction end, which may reflect a read error. The genes are TRBV7-9 and TRBJ2-1, with TRBD2 identical over 11 bases. The CDR3 extends over 17 amino acids. Germline V gives CDR1 SEHNR, CDR2 FQNEAQ (reference sequence). The DNA of the CDR3 is TGTGCCAGCAGGTTAGAATTAGCGGGGGGGTCCTACAATGAGCAGTTCTTC. Protein product: CASRLELAGGSYNEQFF.

The table lists this clone with a count of one. This chain links TRBV2 with TRBJ1-6; 9 bases are a match to TRBD1. The CDR3 contains 20 residues. Germline V gene lookup returns CDR1 SNHLY and CDR2 FYNNEI. The trim removed 0 bases at V and 4 bases at J, leaving 13 bases unmatched. The CDR3 DNA sequence: TGTGCCAGCAGTGAAGCGCTTCGGACAGGGGTTAAGTATTATAATTCACCCCTCCACTTT. Translation: CASSEALRTGVKYYNSPLHF.

A single count supports this clone. The chain combines TRBV27 with TRBJ2-5, with 12 bases matching TRBD1. CDR3 length equals 17 residues. The junction had 8 bases not matched to a gene; V was cut back by 2 bases and J by 4 bases. Per germline, CDR1 MNHEY and CDR2 SMNVEV (reference sequence). CDR3 region: CASSLGPWDRGRETQYF. DNA of the CDR3: TGTGCCAGCAGTTTAGGTCCCTGGGACAGGGGGCGAGAGACCCAGTACTTC.

The chain is built from TRBV7-9 and TRBJ2-5; D is unclear. V shed 2 bases and J shed 0 bases, with 10 bases lying between them. Germline V gene lookup returns CDR1 SEHNR and CDR2 FQNEAQ (reference sequence). This CDR3 is built from 15 residues. CDR3 coding DNA: TGTGCCAGCAGCTTATATTTGCTCTACCAAGAGACCCAGTACTTC. Amino acid sequence: CASSLYLLYQETQYF.

V and J are TRBV10-3 and TRBJ2-5; 8 positions agree with TRBD2. The CDR3 sequence is 12 residues long. Looked up from germline, CDR1 is ENHRY and CDR2 is SYGVKD. The trim removed 4 bases at V and 5 bases at J, leaving 0 bases unmatched. The CDR3 DNA reads TGTGCCATCAGTGGGACTAGCGAGACCCAGTACTTC. It encodes CAISGTSETQYF.

The rearrangement links TRBV6-6 to TRBJ1-2, with 8 bases that match TRBD1. This CDR3 has 14 amino acids. V lost 2 bases to trimming and J lost 7 bases; unmatched junction nucleotides: 6. Germline lookup yields CDR1 MNHNY and CDR2 SVGAGI (reference sequence). DNA for the CDR3: TGTGCCAGCAGTTACCGGGACAGGATGGGTGGCTACACCTTC. It yields the protein CASSYRDRMGGYTF.